This T cell receptor (beta chain) is drawn from a study of T cell repertoires in cytomegalovirus infection. Looking at the study overall: Signatures in public TCR beta sequences pointed to both CMV infection and matching HLA type.

TCRdb reanalysed the reads using MiXCR and keeps one entry per CDR3 protein. The data show approximately 280,000 distinct CDR3 sequences, around 20% seen once. Broader study findings: Of the TCR beta families, the public ones yielded a cumulative frequency that identified carriers of CMV plus the relevant HLA.

This clonotype has just a few counts. Its antigen is as yet unknown. The germline V and J ends were trimmed by 2 bases and 4 bases, with 12 bases remaining between them. Germline values: CDR1 MNHEY, CDR2 SVGAGI. CDR3 length: 15 residues. V usage is TRBV6-5 and J usage is TRBJ2-1; D unclear. This TCR derives from a human donor in good health (CMV status not recorded). Some clones in this sample may be carry-over from other donors' samples. The sample here was cultured PBMCs, taken from culture after CMV antigen stimulation. The CDR3 DNA reads as TGTGCCAGCAGTTACATGGGTGTAAAATACAATGAGCAGTTCTTC. Translated: CASSYMGVKYNEQFF.